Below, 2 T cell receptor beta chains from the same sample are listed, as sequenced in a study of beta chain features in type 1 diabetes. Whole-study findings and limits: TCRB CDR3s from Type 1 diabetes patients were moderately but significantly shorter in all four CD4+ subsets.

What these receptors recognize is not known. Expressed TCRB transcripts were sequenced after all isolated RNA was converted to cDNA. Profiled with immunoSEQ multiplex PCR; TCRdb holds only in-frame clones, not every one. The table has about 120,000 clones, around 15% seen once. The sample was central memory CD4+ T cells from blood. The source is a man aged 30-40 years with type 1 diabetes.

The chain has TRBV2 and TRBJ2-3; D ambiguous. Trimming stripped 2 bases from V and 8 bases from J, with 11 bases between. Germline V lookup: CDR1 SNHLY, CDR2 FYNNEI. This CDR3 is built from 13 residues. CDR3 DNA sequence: TGTGCCAGCAGTGAATTTACGGACGGTACGCAGTATTTT. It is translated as CASSEFTDGTQYF.

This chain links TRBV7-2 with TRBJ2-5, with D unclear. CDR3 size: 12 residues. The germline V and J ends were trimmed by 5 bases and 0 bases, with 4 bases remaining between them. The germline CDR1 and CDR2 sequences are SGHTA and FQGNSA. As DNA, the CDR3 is TGTGCCAGCAGCCCGTACCAAGAGACCCAGTACTTC. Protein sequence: CASSPYQETQYF.